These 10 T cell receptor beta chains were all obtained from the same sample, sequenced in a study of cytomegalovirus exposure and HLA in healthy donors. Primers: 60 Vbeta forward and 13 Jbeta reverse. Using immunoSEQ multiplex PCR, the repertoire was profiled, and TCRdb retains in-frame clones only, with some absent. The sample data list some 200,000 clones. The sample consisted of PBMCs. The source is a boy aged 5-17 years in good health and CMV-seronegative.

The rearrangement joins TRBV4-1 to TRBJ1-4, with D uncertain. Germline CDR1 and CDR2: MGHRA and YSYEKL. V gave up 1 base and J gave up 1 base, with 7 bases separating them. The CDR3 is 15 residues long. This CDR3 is CASSQVHRTNEKLFF. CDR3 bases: TGCGCCAGCAGCCAAGTCCACAGAACTAATGAAAAACTGTTTTTT.

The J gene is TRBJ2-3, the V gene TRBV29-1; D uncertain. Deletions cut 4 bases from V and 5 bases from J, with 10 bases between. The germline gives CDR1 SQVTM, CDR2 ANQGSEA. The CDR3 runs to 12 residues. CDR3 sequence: CSVGLTGDTQYF. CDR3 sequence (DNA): TGCAGCGTTGGGCTGACGGGAGATACGCAGTATTTT.

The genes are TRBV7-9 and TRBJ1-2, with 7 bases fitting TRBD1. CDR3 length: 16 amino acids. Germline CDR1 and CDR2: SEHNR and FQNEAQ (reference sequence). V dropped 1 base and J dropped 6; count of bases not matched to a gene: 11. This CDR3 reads CASSLGVQGLRDGYTF. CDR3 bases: TGTGCCAGCAGCTTAGGGGTACAGGGGCTTAGAGATGGCTACACCTTC.

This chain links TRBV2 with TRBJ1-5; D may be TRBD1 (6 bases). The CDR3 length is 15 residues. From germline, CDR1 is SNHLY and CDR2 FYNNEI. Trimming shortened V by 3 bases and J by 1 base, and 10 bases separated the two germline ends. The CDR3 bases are TGTGCCAGCAGTGAGGCCAGGGGAAGCAATCAGCCCCAGCATTTT. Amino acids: CASSEARGSNQPQHF.

CDR3 in DNA: TGCGCCAGCAGGTATCAAGAGTCAACTAATGAAAAACTGTTTTTT. Protein product: CASRYQESTNEKLFF. The chain links TRBV5-1 to TRBJ1-4; D remains unclear. Per the germline V gene, CDR1 is SGHRS and CDR2 is YFSETQ. The CDR3 is 15 residues long. The V and J ends lost 5 bases and 0 bases respectively, with 11 bases between them.

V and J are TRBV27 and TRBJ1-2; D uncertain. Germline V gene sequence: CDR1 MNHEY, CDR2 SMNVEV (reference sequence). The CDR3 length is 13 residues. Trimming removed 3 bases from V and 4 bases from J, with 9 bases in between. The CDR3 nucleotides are TGTGCCAGCAGTTTGAGTTCGGGCTATGGCTACACCTTC. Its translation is CASSLSSGYGYTF.

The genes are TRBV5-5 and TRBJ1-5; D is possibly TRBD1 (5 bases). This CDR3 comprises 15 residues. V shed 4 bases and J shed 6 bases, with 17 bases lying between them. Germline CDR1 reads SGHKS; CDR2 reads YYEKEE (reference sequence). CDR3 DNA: TGTGCCAGCAGCCCGTATCGAACCGACAGTCAGCCCCAGCATTTT. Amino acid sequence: CASSPYRTDSQPQHF. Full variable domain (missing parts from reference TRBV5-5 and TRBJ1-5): DAGVTQSPTHLIKTRGQQVTLRCSPISGHKSVSWYQQVLGQGPQFIFQYYEKEERGRGNFPDRFSARQFPNYSSELNVNALLLGDSALYLCASSPYRTDSQPQHFGDGTRLSIL.

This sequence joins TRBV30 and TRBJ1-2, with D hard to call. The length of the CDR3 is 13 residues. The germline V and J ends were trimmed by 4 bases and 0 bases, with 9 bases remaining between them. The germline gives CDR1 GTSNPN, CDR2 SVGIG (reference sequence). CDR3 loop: CAWTRDTNYGYTF. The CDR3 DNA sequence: TGTGCCTGGACGCGGGATACTAACTATGGCTACACCTTC.

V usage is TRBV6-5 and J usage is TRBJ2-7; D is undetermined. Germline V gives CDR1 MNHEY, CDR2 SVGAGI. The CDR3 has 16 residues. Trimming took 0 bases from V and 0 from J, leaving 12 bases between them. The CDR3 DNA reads TGTGCCAGCAGTTACTCTGTGGCTTCAAGCTCCTACGAGCAGTACTTC. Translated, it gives CASSYSVASSSYEQYF.

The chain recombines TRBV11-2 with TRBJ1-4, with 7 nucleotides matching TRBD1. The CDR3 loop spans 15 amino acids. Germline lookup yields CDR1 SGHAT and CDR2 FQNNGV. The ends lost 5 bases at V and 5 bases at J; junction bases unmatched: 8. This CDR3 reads CASSTWGTANEKLFF. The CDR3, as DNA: TGTGCCAGCAGCACTTGGGGGACAGCAAATGAAAAACTGTTTTTT.